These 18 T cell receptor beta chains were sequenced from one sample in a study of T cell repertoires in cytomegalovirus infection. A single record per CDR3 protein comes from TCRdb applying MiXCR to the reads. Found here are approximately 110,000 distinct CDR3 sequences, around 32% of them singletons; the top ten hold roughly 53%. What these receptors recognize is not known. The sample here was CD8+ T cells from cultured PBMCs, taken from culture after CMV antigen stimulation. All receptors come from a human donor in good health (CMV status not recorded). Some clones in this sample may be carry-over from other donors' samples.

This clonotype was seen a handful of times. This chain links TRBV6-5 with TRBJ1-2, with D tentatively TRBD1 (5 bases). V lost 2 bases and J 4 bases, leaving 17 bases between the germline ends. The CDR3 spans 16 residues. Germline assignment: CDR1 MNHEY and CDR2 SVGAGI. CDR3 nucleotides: TGTGCCAGCAGTTACCGCGACGGGGCGGTGAGCTATGGCTACACCTTC. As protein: CASSYRDGAVSYGYTF.

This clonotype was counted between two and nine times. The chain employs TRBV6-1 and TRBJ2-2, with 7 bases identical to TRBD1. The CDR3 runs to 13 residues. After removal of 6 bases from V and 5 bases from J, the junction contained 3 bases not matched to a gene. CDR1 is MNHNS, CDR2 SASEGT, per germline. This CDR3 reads CASSSTGTGELFF. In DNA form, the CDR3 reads TGTGCCAGCAGCTCGACAGGGACCGGGGAGCTGTTTTTT.

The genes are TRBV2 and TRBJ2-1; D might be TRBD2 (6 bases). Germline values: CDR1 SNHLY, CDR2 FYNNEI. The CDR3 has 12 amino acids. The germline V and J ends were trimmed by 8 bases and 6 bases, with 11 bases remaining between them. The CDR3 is CASPGGRNEQFF. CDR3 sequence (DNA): TGTGCCAGCCCCGGGGGACGCAATGAGCAGTTCTTC.

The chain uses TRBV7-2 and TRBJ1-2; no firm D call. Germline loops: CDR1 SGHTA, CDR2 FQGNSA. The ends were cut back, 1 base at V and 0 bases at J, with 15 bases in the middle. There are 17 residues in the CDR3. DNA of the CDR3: TGTGCCAGCAGCTTAGTGGCAGGTGAAGAAACTAACTATGGCTACACCTTC. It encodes CASSLVAGEETNYGYTF.

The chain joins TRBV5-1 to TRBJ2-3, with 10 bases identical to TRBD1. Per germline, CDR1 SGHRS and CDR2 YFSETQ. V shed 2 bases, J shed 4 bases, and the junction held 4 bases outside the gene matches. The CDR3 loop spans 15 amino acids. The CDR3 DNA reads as TGCGCCAGCAGCTTTGGGACAGGGGTATCAGATACGCAGTATTTT. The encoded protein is CASSFGTGVSDTQYF.

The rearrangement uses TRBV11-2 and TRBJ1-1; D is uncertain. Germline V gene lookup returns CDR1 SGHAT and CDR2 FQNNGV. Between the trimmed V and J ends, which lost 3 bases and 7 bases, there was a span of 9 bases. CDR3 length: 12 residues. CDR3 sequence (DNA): TGTGCCAGCAGCTTCGCCGGCGATGAAGCTTTCTTT. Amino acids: CASSFAGDEAFF.

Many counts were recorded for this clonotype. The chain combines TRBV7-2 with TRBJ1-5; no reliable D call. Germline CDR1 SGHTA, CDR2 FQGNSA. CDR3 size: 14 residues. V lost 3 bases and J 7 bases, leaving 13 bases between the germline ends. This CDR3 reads CASSLGGVGQPQHF. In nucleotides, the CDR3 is TGTGCCAGCAGCTTGGGAGGAGTAGGACAGCCCCAGCATTTT.

The CDR3, as DNA: TGTGCCAGCAGTGAAGACTTCGGACAGGGAATCTTTATTCAGTACTTC. This gives the protein CASSEDFGQGIFIQYF. The rearrangement joins TRBV2 to TRBJ2-4; TRBD1 agrees at 8 bases. With V trimmed by 1 base and J by 10 bases, 12 bases remained unmatched. The germline gives CDR1 SNHLY, CDR2 FYNNEI. This CDR3 is 16 amino acids long.

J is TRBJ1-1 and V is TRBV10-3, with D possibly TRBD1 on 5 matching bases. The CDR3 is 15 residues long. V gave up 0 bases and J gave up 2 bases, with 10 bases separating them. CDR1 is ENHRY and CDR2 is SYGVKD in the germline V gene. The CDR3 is CAISESRQTNTEAFF. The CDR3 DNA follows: TGTGCCATCAGTGAGTCGAGACAGACTAACACTGAAGCTTTCTTT.

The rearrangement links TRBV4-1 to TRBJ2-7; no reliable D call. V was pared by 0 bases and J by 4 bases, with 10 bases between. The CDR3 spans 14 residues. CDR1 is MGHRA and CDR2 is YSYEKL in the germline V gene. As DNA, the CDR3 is TGCGCCAGCAGCCAAGAATCTATGAGTTACGAGCAGTACTTC. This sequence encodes CASSQESMSYEQYF.

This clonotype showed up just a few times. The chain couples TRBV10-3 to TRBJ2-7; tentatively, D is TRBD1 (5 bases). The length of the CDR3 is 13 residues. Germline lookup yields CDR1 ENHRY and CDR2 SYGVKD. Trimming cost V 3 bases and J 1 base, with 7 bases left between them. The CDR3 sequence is CAISEDRSYEQYF. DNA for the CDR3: TGTGCCATCAGTGAAGACAGATCCTACGAGCAGTACTTC.

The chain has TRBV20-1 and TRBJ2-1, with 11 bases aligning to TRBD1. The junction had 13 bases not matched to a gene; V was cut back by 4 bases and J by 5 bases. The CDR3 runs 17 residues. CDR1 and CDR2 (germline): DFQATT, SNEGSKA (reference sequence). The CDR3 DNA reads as TGCAGTGCTAACGGCCCTGGGAGGGACAGGGGGAACAATGAGCAGTTCTTC. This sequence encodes CSANGPGRDRGNNEQFF.

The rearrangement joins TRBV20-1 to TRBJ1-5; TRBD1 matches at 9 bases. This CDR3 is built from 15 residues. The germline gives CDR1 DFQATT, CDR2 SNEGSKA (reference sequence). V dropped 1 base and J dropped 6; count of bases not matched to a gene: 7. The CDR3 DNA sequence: TGCAGTGCTAGAGGGGGACAGGGAGGTAGTCAGCCCCAGCATTTT. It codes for CSARGGQGGSQPQHF.

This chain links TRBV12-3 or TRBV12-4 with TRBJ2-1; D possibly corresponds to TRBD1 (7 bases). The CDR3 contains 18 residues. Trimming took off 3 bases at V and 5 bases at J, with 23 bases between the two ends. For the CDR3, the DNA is TGTGCCAGCAGTTTTTTTTGGAGGGGGCGAGTCCGAGACAATGAGCAGTTCTTC. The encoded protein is CASSFFWRGRVRDNEQFF.

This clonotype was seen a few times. This CDR3 is CASSHQGGRMAGELFF. The CDR3 bases are TGCGCCAGCAGCCACCAAGGGGGCAGGATGGCCGGGGAGCTGTTTTTT. The gene calls are TRBV4-1 and TRBJ2-2; 7 nucleotides line up with TRBD1. Germline V gene sequence: CDR1 MGHRA, CDR2 YSYEKL. V gave up 3 bases and J gave up 6 bases; unmatched junction bases: 10. The CDR3 has 16 residues.

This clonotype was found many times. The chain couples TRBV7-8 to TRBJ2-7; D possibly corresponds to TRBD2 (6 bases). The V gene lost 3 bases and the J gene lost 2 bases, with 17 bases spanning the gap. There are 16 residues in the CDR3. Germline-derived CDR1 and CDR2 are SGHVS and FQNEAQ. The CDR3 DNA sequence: TGTGCCAGCAGCTTGGGTTCCCAGGGAGGCACCTACGAGCAGTACTTC. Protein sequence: CASSLGSQGGTYEQYF.

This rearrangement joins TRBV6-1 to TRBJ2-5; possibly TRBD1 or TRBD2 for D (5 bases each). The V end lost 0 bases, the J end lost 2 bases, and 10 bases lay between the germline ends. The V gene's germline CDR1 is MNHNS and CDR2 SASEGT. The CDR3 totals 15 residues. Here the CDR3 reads CASSEAPGLQETQYF. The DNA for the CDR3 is TGTGCCAGCAGTGAAGCGCCGGGGCTACAAGAGACCCAGTACTTC.

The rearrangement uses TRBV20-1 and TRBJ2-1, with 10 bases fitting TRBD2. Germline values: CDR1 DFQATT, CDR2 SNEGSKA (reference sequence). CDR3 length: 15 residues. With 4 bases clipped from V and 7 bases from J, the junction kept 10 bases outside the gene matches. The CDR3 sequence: CSATTPSGGNNEQFF. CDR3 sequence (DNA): TGCAGTGCTACCACCCCTAGCGGGGGAAATAATGAGCAGTTCTTC.